The T cell receptor (beta chain) described here comes from a study of control samples from healthy donors and cancer patients. The protocol was immunoSEQ multiplex PCR, while the TCRdb copy is restricted to in-frame clones and leaves out a portion. The sample shows over 150,000 clones, around 94% of them seen only once. This clone came up once. J gave up 6 bases and V 2 bases, and 8 bases lay outside the gene matches. The CDR3 runs to 16 residues. The germline V gene has CDR1 MNHEY and CDR2 SVGEGT. Sequencing was carried out using blood. This chain joins TRBV6-2 or TRBV6-3 and TRBJ1-1; 11 nucleotides match TRBD1. This sequence was found in a young woman in good health. CDR3 loop: CASSYRLPGQGAEAFF. For the CDR3, the DNA is TGTGCCAGCAGTTACCGCCTCCCGGGACAGGGGGCTGAAGCTTTCTTT.